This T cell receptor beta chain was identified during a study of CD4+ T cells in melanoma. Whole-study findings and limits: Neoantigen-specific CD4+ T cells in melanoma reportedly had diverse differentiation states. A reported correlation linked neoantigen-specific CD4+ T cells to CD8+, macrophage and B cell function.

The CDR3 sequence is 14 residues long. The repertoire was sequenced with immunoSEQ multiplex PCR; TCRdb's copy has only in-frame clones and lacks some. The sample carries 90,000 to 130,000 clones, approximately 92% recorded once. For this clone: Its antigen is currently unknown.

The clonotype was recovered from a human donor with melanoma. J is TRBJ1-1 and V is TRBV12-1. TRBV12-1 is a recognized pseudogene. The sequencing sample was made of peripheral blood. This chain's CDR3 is CASTREPSHTEAFF. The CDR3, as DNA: TGTGCCAGCACCCGCGAACCGAGTCACACTGAAGCTTTCTTT.